The 14 T cell receptor beta chains below were found in one sample sequenced in a study of T-cell reconstitution after alpha-beta-depleted transplantation in children. Preparing the TCRbeta library involved the use of unique molecular identifiers. From the PCR reads, TCRdb called clonotypes with MiXCR, one entry per CDR3 protein. This sample has approximately 220,000 distinct CDR3 sequences, with over 15% found just once. Sample: PBMCs, mostly from graft donor cells, taken 360 days after TCRalphabeta/CD19-depleted stem cell transplant. These receptors all stem from a male patient aged 2-9 years who had a stem cell transplant for acute lymphoblastic leukemia, so the T cells may come from the graft donor.

This clonotype showed up just a few times. Here the CDR3 reads CASSLGTGGLYEQYF. CDR3 DNA sequence: TGTGCCAGCAGCCTAGGGACAGGGGGCCTTTACGAGCAGTACTTC. This rearrangement joins TRBV12-3 or TRBV12-4 to TRBJ2-7, with TRBD1 identical over 12 bases. V trimming: 6 bases; J trimming: 4 bases; junction bases outside the gene matches: 7. There are 15 residues in the CDR3.

Only a few counts were recorded for this clonotype. The chain is built from TRBV28 and TRBJ1-1, with unresolved D. This CDR3 spans 10 amino acids. Germline V gene sequence: CDR1 MDHEN, CDR2 SYDVKM. V lost 7 bases and J lost 7, with 7 bases in between. CDR3 in amino acids: CASNGLEAFF. CDR3 nucleotides: TGTGCCAGCAACGGCCTTGAAGCTTTCTTT.

The CDR3 DNA reads as TGCAGCCCGACTACGTTTAGGGGACGGGGTCTAGCGGGGGGCAATGAGCAGTTCTTC. Amino acid sequence: CSPTTFRGRGLAGGNEQFF. This chain links TRBV29-1 with TRBJ2-1, with TRBD2 identical over 11 bases. This CDR3 comprises 19 residues. Germline V CDR1 and CDR2: SQVTM, ANQGSEA. V was pared by 8 bases and J by 6 bases, with 24 bases of the junction left unmatched.

The chain links TRBV19 to TRBJ1-1; D remains ambiguous. CDR3 length equals 13 residues. The germline V gene has CDR1 LNHDA and CDR2 SQIVND (reference sequence). Deletions cut 2 bases from V and 0 bases from J, with 4 bases between. Here the CDR3 DNA reads TGTGCCAGTAGTATAAACATGAACACTGAAGCTTTCTTT. Translating gives CASSINMNTEAFF. The full variable domain, with the rest looked up from reference TRBV19 and TRBJ1-1, is DGGITQSPKYLFRKEGQNVTLSCEQNLNHDAMYWYRQDPGQGLRLIYYSQIVNDFQKGDIAEGYSVSREKKESFPLTVTSAQKNPTAFYLCASSINMNTEAFFGQGTRLTVV.

V and J are TRBV13 and TRBJ2-2; D may be TRBD1 (5 bases). The CDR3 loop spans 18 amino acids. Germline V CDR1 and CDR2: PRHDT, FYEKMQ (reference sequence). Trimming stripped 5 bases from V and 6 bases from J, with 25 bases between. For the CDR3, the DNA is TGTGCCAGCAGCCCCACAGGTCGAGGCATGTCCATATCCGGGGAGCTGTTTTTT. This codes for CASSPTGRGMSISGELFF.

The rearrangement links TRBV5-1 to TRBJ2-2; the match to TRBD1 covers 11 bases. This CDR3 has 14 residues. Germline CDR1 SGHRS, CDR2 YFSETQ. V lost 6 bases to trimming and J lost 4 bases; unmatched junction nucleotides: 2. CDR3 nucleotides: TGCGCCAGCACAGGACAGGGGGCCACCGGGGAGCTGTTTTTT. Translated, it gives CASTGQGATGELFF.

The V call is TRBV20-1, the J call TRBJ1-6; the D is unclear. The CDR3 is made up of 14 amino acids. The V end lost 3 bases, the J end lost 3 bases, and 9 bases lay between the germline ends. Germline V gene lookup returns CDR1 DFQATT and CDR2 SNEGSKA (reference sequence). The CDR3, as DNA: TGCAGTGCTAGGGGCGGCAACTATAATTCACCCCTCCACTTT. Protein product: CSARGGNYNSPLHF.

Only a few counts were recorded for this clonotype. This chain connects TRBV4-3 to TRBJ2-2, with TRBD1 matching over 10 bases. Germline V CDR1 and CDR2: LGHNA, YSLEER. Losses at the gene ends were 1 base for V and 3 bases for J; bases not matched to a gene: 11. This CDR3 has 19 amino acids. CDR3 nucleotide sequence: TGCGCCAGCAGCCAAGGAGAGGACAGGGGGTTAGTCGACACCGGGGAGCTGTTTTTT. This gives the protein CASSQGEDRGLVDTGELFF.

This clonotype was recorded a few times. Relative to the germline gene, one junction end is altered; a read error may explain this. The chain has TRBV12-3 or TRBV12-4 and TRBJ1-1; no clear D. CDR3 length: 13 amino acids. CDR3: CASSLGLEGRALF. CDR3 nucleotide sequence: TGTGCCAGCAGTTTAGGTTTGGAGGGTCGGGCTCTCTTT.

A few counts support this clonotype. V gene TRBV10-3 combines with J gene TRBJ1-5, with a tentative D call TRBD1 (6 bases). The V gene lost 10 bases and the J gene lost 4 bases, with 11 bases spanning the gap. The CDR3 runs 12 residues. The V gene's germline CDR1 is ENHRY and CDR2 SYGVKD. CDR3 loop: CATQGPNQPQHF. CDR3 sequence (DNA): TGTGCCACTCAGGGGCCAAATCAGCCCCAGCATTTT.

The chain links TRBV12-3 or TRBV12-4 to TRBJ2-3, with TRBD2 identical over 9 bases. The CDR3 is 18 amino acids. J was trimmed by 2 bases and V by 5 bases; bases with no gene match: 14. CDR3 region: CASSGQMTGLATTDTQYF. In DNA, the CDR3 is TGTGCCAGCAGTGGACAAATGACGGGACTAGCTACCACAGATACGCAGTATTTT.

This sequence joins TRBV5-5 and TRBJ2-7; D uncertain. CDR3 length: 12 amino acids. Germline V lookup: CDR1 SGHKS, CDR2 YYEKEE (reference sequence). V dropped 3 bases and J dropped 4 bases, with 8 bases sitting between them. CDR3 nucleotides: TGTGCCAGCAGCTCCCCCCATTACGAGCAGTACTTC. It encodes CASSSPHYEQYF. Full variable domain (remainder filled in from reference TRBV5-5 and TRBJ2-7): DAGVTQSPTHLIKTRGQQVTLRCSPISGHKSVSWYQQVLGQGPQFIFQYYEKEERGRGNFPDRFSARQFPNYSSELNVNALLLGDSALYLCASSSPHYEQYFGPGTRLTVT.

This clonotype was seen only a few times. The genes are TRBV20-1 and TRBJ2-7, with a possible D match to TRBD1 (6 bases). The V gene lost 0 bases and the J gene lost 5 bases, with 20 bases spanning the gap. The CDR3 sequence is 16 residues long. Germline V CDR1 and CDR2: DFQATT, SNEGSKA (reference sequence). The CDR3 reads CSARDSGKGWGHEQYF. As DNA, the CDR3 is TGCAGTGCTAGAGATTCGGGGAAAGGATGGGGGCACGAGCAGTACTTC.

The gene calls are TRBV6-1 and TRBJ2-7; 11 bases are shared with TRBD2. CDR3 length: 15 amino acids. The germline V gene has CDR1 MNHNS and CDR2 SASEGT. V trimming: 7 bases; J trimming: 3 bases; junction bases outside the gene matches: 8. The CDR3 DNA sequence: TGTGCCAGCAAGCCTTTAGCGGGGGGGCACTACGAGCAGTACTTC. Amino acid sequence: CASKPLAGGHYEQYF.